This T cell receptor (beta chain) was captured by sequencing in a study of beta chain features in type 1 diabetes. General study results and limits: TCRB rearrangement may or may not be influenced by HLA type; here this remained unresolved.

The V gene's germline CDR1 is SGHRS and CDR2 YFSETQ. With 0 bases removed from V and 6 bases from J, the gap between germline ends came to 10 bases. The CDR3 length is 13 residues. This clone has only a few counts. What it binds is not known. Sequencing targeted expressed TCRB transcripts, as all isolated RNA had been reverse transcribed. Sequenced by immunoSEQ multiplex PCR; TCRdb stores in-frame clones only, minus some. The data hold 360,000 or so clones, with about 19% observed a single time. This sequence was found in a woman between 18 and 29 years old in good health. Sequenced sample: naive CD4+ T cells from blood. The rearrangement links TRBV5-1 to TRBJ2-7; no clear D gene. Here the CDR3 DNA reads TGCGCCAGCAGCTTGGGATTCGGTTCCGAGCAGTACTTC. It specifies CASSLGFGSEQYF.